This is a list of T cell receptor beta chains from one sample in a study of cytomegalovirus exposure and HLA in healthy donors. Repertoires were generated with immunoSEQ multiplex PCR, while TCRdb's copy carries only in-frame clones and drops some. The sample table sets out around 52,000 clones. The sequenced sample was PBMCs. The receptors originated from a woman aged 50 to 60 in good health and CMV-seropositive. CDR3s include the opening cysteine and the closing phenylalanine or tryptophan. The D gene is left open where the match is weak. The size of a clone is reported for some rows only, either as once, few or many, or as a class for expanded clones.

CDR3 | DNA | V | size | J | D
CASSVGWPQETQYF | TGTGCCAGCAGCGTAGGTTGGCCCCAAGAGACCCAGTACTTC | TRBV9 | . | TRBJ2-5 | .
CASSIDRAVGRGQPQHF | TGTGCCAGTAGTATAGATAGGGCGGTGGGGCGCGGTCAGCCCCAGCATTTT | TRBV19 | . | TRBJ1-5 | .
CASRQMGQPGAYGYTF | TGTGCCAGCAGACAAATGGGACAGCCGGGGGCCTATGGCTACACCTTC | TRBV5-6 | . | TRBJ1-2 | TRBD1
CASSLGSVRSYEQYF | TGTGCCAGCAGCTTGGGTAGCGTACGTTCCTACGAGCAGTACTTC | TRBV5-6 | . | TRBJ2-7 | .
CASSHDRTGGGYGYTF | TGCGCCAGCAGCCACGACCGGACAGGGGGCGGCTATGGCTACACCTTC | TRBV4-3 | . | TRBJ1-2 | TRBD1
CVTSQGGGWFPQNTEAFF | TGTGTAACCAGCCAGGGAGGAGGATGGTTCCCTCAGAACACTGAAGCTTTCTTT | TRBV13 | . | TRBJ1-1 | .
CASRWSSGNTIYF | TGCGCCAGCAGATGGAGCTCTGGAAACACCATATATTTT | TRBV5-1 | . | TRBJ1-3 | .
CASSTPGHSYEQYF | TGTGCCAGTAGTACCCCGGGACATTCCTACGAGCAGTACTTC | TRBV19 | . | TRBJ2-7 | .
CASKPGIWSSEQYF | TGCGCCAGCAAACCAGGGATTTGGTCGTCCGAGCAGTACTTC | TRBV5-1 | . | TRBJ2-7 | .
CASSLSVQGAGEQYF | TGTGCCAGCAGTTTGTCAGTACAGGGGGCGGGCGAGCAGTACTTC | TRBV6-5 | . | TRBJ2-7 | TRBD1
CASSYDRTPNYGYTF | TGTGCCAGCAGTTACGACAGGACTCCTAACTATGGCTACACCTTC | TRBV5-5 | . | TRBJ1-2 | .
CASSLSGQANTGELFF | TGTGCCAGCAGCTTGTCGGGACAGGCAAACACCGGGGAGCTGTTTTTT | TRBV5-6 | . | TRBJ2-2 | TRBD1
CASSMTVSSNQPQHF | TGCGCCAGCAGCATGACTGTATCTAGCAATCAGCCCCAGCATTTT | TRBV10-1 | . | TRBJ1-5 | .
CASSHPGNTIYF | TGCGCCAGCAGCCACCCAGGCAACACCATATATTTT | TRBV4-3 | . | TRBJ1-3 | .
CASSRTGETEAFF | TGTGCCAGCTCACGAACAGGGGAGACTGAAGCTTTCTTT | TRBV18 | . | TRBJ1-1 | TRBD1
CASRQGGGSGANVLTF | TGTGCCAGCAGACAGGGTGGAGGCTCTGGGGCCAACGTCCTGACTTTC | TRBV5-4 | . | TRBJ2-6 | .
CASSFSGMITGELFF | TGTGCCAGCAGCTTTTCGGGAATGATCACCGGGGAGCTGTTTTTT | TRBV7-9 | . | TRBJ2-2 | .
CASSIPGATNEKLFF | TGCGCCAGCAGCATCCCCGGGGCAACTAATGAAAAACTGTTTTTT | TRBV5-1 | . | TRBJ1-4 | .
CASSSGAVGSETQYF | TGTGCCAGCAGCTCAGGGGCCGTGGGTTCAGAGACCCAGTACTTC | TRBV5-4 | . | TRBJ2-5 | .
CASSTSGTGGEQYF | TGCGCCAGCAGCACGTCCGGGACAGGGGGCGAGCAGTACTTC | TRBV5-1 | . | TRBJ2-7 | TRBD1
CASSSDRTTGELFF | TGTGCCAGCAGTTCGGACAGAACAACCGGGGAGCTGTTTTTT | TRBV6-4 | . | TRBJ2-2 | .
CASGPGQIYEQYF | TGTGCCAGCGGACCGGGACAAATCTACGAGCAGTACTTC | TRBV6-5 | . | TRBJ2-7 | .
CSVVGGGWEETQYF | TGCAGCGTTGTTGGCGGGGGGTGGGAAGAGACCCAGTACTTC | TRBV29-1 | . | TRBJ2-5 | TRBD2
CASSFISGANVLTF | TGTGCCAGCAGTTTCATCTCTGGGGCCAACGTCCTGACTTTC | TRBV27 | . | TRBJ2-6 | .
CASSLVQGAYNEQFF | TGTGCCAGCAGCTTGGTGCAGGGCGCCTACAATGAGCAGTTCTTC | TRBV5-5 | . | TRBJ2-1 | .
CASNTAGGYEQYF | TGTGCCAGCAACACAGCGGGGGGCTACGAGCAGTACTTC | TRBV9 | . | TRBJ2-7 | TRBD2
CAVRQGGGWFPQNTEAFF | TGTGCTGTCAGGCAGGGAGGAGGATGGTTCCCTCAGAACACTGAAGCTTTCTTT | TRBV13 | . | TRBJ1-1 | .
CASSLRQGNYGYTF | TGTGCCAGCAGCCTCCGACAGGGTAACTATGGCTACACCTTC | TRBV7-8 | . | TRBJ1-2 | TRBD1
CAWSKGGGGDTQYF | TGTGCCTGGAGCAAGGGGGGGGGAGGAGATACGCAGTATTTT | TRBV30 | . | TRBJ2-3 | .
CASSEMAGTDTQYF | TGTGCCAGCAGTGAGATGGCGGGCACAGATACGCAGTATTTT | TRBV2 | . | TRBJ2-3 | .
CASSPRQGNYGYTF | TGTGCCAGCAGCCCTAGACAGGGAAACTATGGCTACACCTTC | TRBV7-8 | . | TRBJ1-2 | TRBD1
CASRAGGPYNEQFF | TGTGCCAGCAGAGCGGGAGGGCCCTACAATGAGCAGTTCTTC | TRBV6-5 | . | TRBJ2-1 | TRBD2
CASSLNFNSNQPQHF | TGCGCCAGCAGCTTAAATTTTAATAGCAATCAGCCCCAGCATTTT | TRBV5-1 | . | TRBJ1-5 | .
CSVGPAVTDTQYF | TGCAGCGTCGGGCCAGCGGTGACGGATACGCAGTATTTT | TRBV29-1 | . | TRBJ2-3 | .
CASSSISGMGTGELFF | TGTGCCAGCAGCTCCATTAGCGGGATGGGAACCGGGGAGCTGTTTTTT | TRBV7-6 | . | TRBJ2-2 | TRBD2
CASSYSNRGSYGYTF | TGTGCCAGCAGTTACTCGAACAGGGGGTCCTATGGCTACACCTTC | TRBV6-5 | . | TRBJ1-2 | TRBD1
CASSKDRGVDGYTF | TGTGCCAGCAGCAAGGACAGGGGTGTAGATGGCTACACCTTC | TRBV7-2 | . | TRBJ1-2 | TRBD1
CASSKTGNGELFF | TGTGCCAGCAGCAAGACTGGAAACGGGGAGCTGTTTTTT | TRBV7-2 | . | TRBJ2-2 | .
CASSHGTTWNEQFF | TGTGCCAGCAGCCACGGGACTACCTGGAATGAGCAGTTCTTC | TRBV7-3 | . | TRBJ2-1 | TRBD2
CASSLSGLQETQYF | TGTGCCAGCAGCCTTAGCGGGCTTCAAGAGACCCAGTACTTC | TRBV7-2 | . | TRBJ2-5 | TRBD2
CASSPGTGGADTQYF | TGTGCCAGCTCACCGGGGACAGGGGGCGCAGATACGCAGTATTTT | TRBV18 | . | TRBJ2-3 | TRBD1
CASSLYGGQSLNGYTF | TGTGCCAGCAGCTTATACGGCGGACAATCATTAAATGGCTACACCTTC | TRBV7-8 | . | TRBJ1-2 | .
CASRGGKETQYF | TGTGCCAGCAGGGGGGGGAAAGAGACCCAGTACTTC | TRBV6-5 | . | TRBJ2-5 | TRBD2
CASSQDFGVITTEAFF | TGTGCCAGCAGCCAAGATTTCGGGGTGATCACCACTGAAGCTTTCTTT | TRBV14 | . | TRBJ1-1 | .
CASSEGGGRAPYNEQFF | TGTGCCAGCAGTGAAGGGGGCGGGAGGGCCCCGTACAATGAGCAGTTCTTC | TRBV6-1 | . | TRBJ2-1 | TRBD2
CASSLRTGIEAFF | TGTGCCAGCAGCCTCAGAACAGGGATCGAAGCTTTCTTT | TRBV14 | . | TRBJ1-1 | .
CAWSVSLAGLAGTQYF | TGTGCCTGGAGTGTAAGCCTAGCGGGGCTCGCGGGTACGCAGTATTTT | TRBV30 | . | TRBJ2-3 | TRBD2
CASSSRLEGTDTQYF | TGTGCCAGCAGCTCCCGACTGGAGGGCACAGATACGCAGTATTTT | TRBV7-9 | . | TRBJ2-3 | .
CSVEDTGTSGDTQYF | TGCAGCGTTGAAGATACCGGGACTAGCGGGGATACGCAGTATTTT | TRBV29-1 | . | TRBJ2-3 | TRBD2
CASSPDQITTGDQPQHF | TGTGCCAGCTCACCAGACCAGATTACAACAGGGGATCAGCCCCAGCATTTT | TRBV18 | . | TRBJ1-5 | TRBD1
CASSLGSGTLRYEQYF | TGCGCCAGCAGCTTGGGGTCAGGGACTTTACGATACGAGCAGTACTTC | TRBV5-1 | . | TRBJ2-7 | .
CASSAGQGNYGYTF | TGCGCCAGCAGCGCAGGACAGGGGAACTATGGCTACACCTTC | TRBV4-3 | . | TRBJ1-2 | TRBD1
CASSAFNGQTTEQFF | TGTGCCAGTAGTGCGTTTAACGGACAAACCACTGAGCAGTTCTTC | TRBV19 | . | TRBJ2-1 | .
CASSSGGSYEQYF | TGTGCCAGCAGTTCCGGGGGGTCCTACGAGCAGTACTTC | TRBV27 | . | TRBJ2-7 | TRBD2
CASSSAPGAHEQFF | TGTGCCAGCAGCTCAGCCCCAGGGGCGCATGAGCAGTTCTTC | TRBV7-8 | . | TRBJ2-1 | .
CASSFPGAAYEQYF | TGTGCCAGCAGTTTTCCAGGGGCCGCCTACGAGCAGTACTTC | TRBV28 | . | TRBJ2-7 | .
CASSSTLGTEAFF | TGTGCCAGCAGCTCCACCCTCGGGACTGAAGCTTTCTTT | TRBV7-9 | . | TRBJ1-1 | .
CASSQELQGAYGYTF | TGCGCCAGCAGCCAAGAATTACAGGGGGCCTATGGCTACACCTTC | TRBV4-3 | medium-sized | TRBJ1-2 | TRBD1
CASSFMTGAPREQYF | TGTGCCAGCAGCTTTATGACAGGGGCCCCTCGGGAGCAGTACTTC | TRBV5-4 | . | TRBJ2-7 | TRBD1